This entry is about one TCR beta chain. Profiling relied on immunoSEQ multiplex PCR, and the TCRdb table lists in-frame clones only, not all of them. The table has roughly 86,000 clones, roughly 91% seen once. This record belongs to a study of control samples from healthy donors and cancer patients. Germline V gene lookup returns CDR1 SGHNT and CDR2 YYREEE (reference sequence). The CDR3 is made up of 13 amino acids. Trimming stripped 6 bases from V and 1 base from J, with 9 bases between. What was sequenced was blood. V and J are TRBV5-4 and TRBJ2-3; tentative D call: TRBD2 (5 bases). This sequence originates from a man aged 30 to 39 in good health. CDR3 residues: CASNDYGTDTQYF. CDR3 bases: TGTGCCAGCAACGACTACGGCACAGATACGCAGTATTTT.